The present T cell receptor beta chain was sequenced within a study of shared clonotypes between healthy human individuals. The naive CD8 population came from CD45RO-negative cells selected for CCR7, without terminally differentiated effector memory CD45RA+ cells. Measured with immunoSEQ multiplex PCR; TCRdb has only the in-frame clones, and not every one. The sample carries about 2 million clones, about 95% recorded once. In germline, CDR1 is SEHNR, CDR2 FQNEAQ (reference sequence). The V gene lost 4 bases and the J gene lost 9 bases, with 16 bases spanning the gap. CDR3 length: 15 amino acids. This clonotype was sampled from a man aged 18 to 29 in good health. This chain links TRBV7-9 with TRBJ1-6; D is unclear. The sequencing sample was made of naive CD8+ T cells sorted from blood. The CDR3 protein is CASSSLEGWSSPLHF. CDR3 coding DNA: TGTGCCAGCAGCTCATTAGAAGGTTGGAGTTCACCCCTCCACTTT.